This TCR beta chain derives from a study of tumor-infiltrating lymphocytes in primary liver carcinoma. Study background: Donors underwent surgery for histopathologically diagnosed primary liver carcinoma. Donors had hepatocellular carcinoma or combined HCC and intrahepatic cholangiocarcinoma. The study reported T1-T3 N0M0 tumors spanning 4.2 to 10 cm. Findings and caveats of the study: Tumor region pairs overlapped more than did tumor-adjacent and tumor-blood pairs.

The input was approximately 500 ng total RNA; TCR beta cDNA was made from it with a constant-region primer. Three nested multiplex PCR rounds of slightly modified ARM-PCR generated TCR beta libraries. TCRdb reprocessed the multiplex PCR reads with MiXCR, giving one entry per CDR3 protein. The sample has 190,000 or so distinct CDR3 sequences, around three fifths seen once. They got blood RNA out of unsorted whole blood and also pulled out germline DNA. Turning to this clonotype: Its matching antigen is unknown.

The TCR comes from a woman aged 55-69 years with primary liver carcinoma and hepatitis B virus infection. Sequencing was performed on peripheral blood.

In DNA form, the CDR3 reads TGTGCCAGCAGCCCGGGACTAGAGGGTAATAGGCAGTATTTT. Protein product: CASSPGLEGNRQYF. The chain couples TRBV6-5 to TRBJ2-3; 8 positions agree with TRBD2. This CDR3 has 14 amino acids. Trimming at V came to 6 bases and at J to 11 bases, leaving 13 bases not matched to a gene. Germline V lookup: CDR1 MNHEY, CDR2 SVGAGI.